Listed below are T cell receptor beta chains from one sample, sequenced in a study of shared clonotypes between healthy human individuals. Profiling relied on immunoSEQ multiplex PCR, and the TCRdb table lists in-frame clones only, not all of them. The sample has fewer than 350,000 clones, around 86% seen once. The specimen sequenced was memory CD8+ T cells sorted from blood. These TCRs come from a young man in good health. Both conserved end residues are part of each CDR3. The D gene is left open where the match is weak. The size of a clone is reported for some rows only, either as once, few or many, or as a class for expanded clones.

j_gene: TRBJ2-3
d_gene: TRBD2
abundance: NA
len: 17
v_gene: TRBV25-1
CDR3nt: TGTGCCAGCAGTGGTTCTAGCGGGAGGGCGGGGACAGATACGCAGTATTTT
CDR3aa: CASSGSSGRAGTDTQYF

j_gene: TRBJ2-7
d_gene: NA
abundance: NA
len: 11
v_gene: TRBV7-2
CDR3nt: TGTGCCACCGCGGGGCCATACGAGCAGTACTTC
CDR3aa: CATAGPYEQYF

j_gene: TRBJ2-7
d_gene: TRBD1
abundance: NA
len: 13
v_gene: TRBV5-1
CDR3nt: TGCGCCAGCAGCTCGACAGGGGGCTACGAGCAGTACTTC
CDR3aa: CASSSTGGYEQYF

j_gene: TRBJ2-2
d_gene: NA
abundance: NA
len: 15
v_gene: TRBV5-6
CDR3nt: TGTGCCAGCAGCTTGTTGGGAGAACACGTCGGGGAGCTGTTTTTT
CDR3aa: CASSLLGEHVGELFF

j_gene: TRBJ2-7
d_gene: TRBD1
abundance: NA
len: 14
v_gene: TRBV19
CDR3nt: TGTGCCAGTAGTCCAGGGACAGGGGCTTACGAGCAGTACTTC
CDR3aa: CASSPGTGAYEQYF

j_gene: TRBJ2-1
d_gene: NA
abundance: NA
len: 14
v_gene: TRBV6-5
CDR3nt: TGTGCCAGCAGTGTTTATCGAGCTAGTGGTGAGCAGTTCTTC
CDR3aa: CASSVYRASGEQFF

j_gene: TRBJ1-6
d_gene: NA
abundance: few
len: 14
v_gene: TRBV19
CDR3nt: TGTGCCAGTAGTATCACCCCCGTTGGGTCACCCCTCCACTTT
CDR3aa: CASSITPVGSPLHF

j_gene: TRBJ2-1
d_gene: NA
abundance: NA
len: 14
v_gene: TRBV5-8
CDR3nt: TGTGCCAGCAGCTTTCCAGACTCAGCCAATGAGCAGTTCTTC
CDR3aa: CASSFPDSANEQFF

j_gene: TRBJ2-2
d_gene: NA
abundance: NA
len: 15
v_gene: TRBV5-1
CDR3nt: TGCGCCAGCAGCTTGGATAACGGTTTTCCGTGGGAGCTGTTTTTT
CDR3aa: CASSLDNGFPWELFF

j_gene: TRBJ2-6
d_gene: TRBD1
abundance: NA
len: 16
v_gene: TRBV29-1
CDR3nt: TGCAGCATATCGACAGGGGAACTATCTGGGGCCAACGTCCTGACTTTC
CDR3aa: CSISTGELSGANVLTF

j_gene: TRBJ1-2
d_gene: TRBD1
abundance: NA
len: 13
v_gene: TRBV5-8
CDR3nt: TGTGCCAGCAGCTTTTACAGGGGGTATGGCTACACCTTC
CDR3aa: CASSFYRGYGYTF

j_gene: TRBJ2-7
d_gene: NA
abundance: NA
len: 14
v_gene: TRBV6-1
CDR3nt: TGTGCCAGCAGTGAAGCGGTACTCTTAGTAGAGCAGTACTTC
CDR3aa: CASSEAVLLVEQYF

j_gene: TRBJ2-1
d_gene: NA
abundance: NA
len: 14
v_gene: TRBV10-2
CDR3nt: TGCGCCAGCAGTGTACTAGACAGCTACAATGAGCAGTTCTTC
CDR3aa: CASSVLDSYNEQFF

j_gene: TRBJ2-5
d_gene: NA
abundance: NA
len: 14
v_gene: TRBV10-3
CDR3nt: TGTGCCATCAGTGAGCGGGACCTCCTGGAGACCCAGTACTTC
CDR3aa: CAISERDLLETQYF

j_gene: TRBJ2-7
d_gene: NA
abundance: NA
len: 13
v_gene: TRBV2
CDR3nt: TGTGCCAGCAGGTGGGGCCTAGCTCTCGAGCAGTACTTC
CDR3aa: CASRWGLALEQYF

j_gene: TRBJ2-7
d_gene: NA
abundance: NA
len: 15
v_gene: TRBV14
CDR3nt: TGTGCCAGCAGCCAGGGGAGACAGAGCTCCTACGAGCAGTACTTC
CDR3aa: CASSQGRQSSYEQYF

j_gene: TRBJ1-2
d_gene: NA
abundance: NA
len: 14
v_gene: TRBV11-2
CDR3nt: TGTGCCAGCAGCTTAGGGCAGGGTGGCTATGGCTACACCTTC
CDR3aa: CASSLGQGGYGYTF

j_gene: TRBJ2-4
d_gene: TRBD1
abundance: NA
len: 13
v_gene: TRBV9
CDR3nt: TGTGCCAGCAGCCAGGAGACAGGGAACATTCAGTACTTC
CDR3aa: CASSQETGNIQYF

j_gene: TRBJ2-2
d_gene: NA
abundance: NA
len: 11
v_gene: TRBV19
CDR3nt: TGTGCCAGTCGGTTTTCTGGGGAGCTGTTTTTT
CDR3aa: CASRFSGELFF

j_gene: TRBJ2-7
d_gene: NA
abundance: NA
len: 15
v_gene: TRBV6-1
CDR3nt: TGTGCCAGCAGTGAAAGGATGTGGGCGGCCTACGAGCAGTACTTC
CDR3aa: CASSERMWAAYEQYF

j_gene: TRBJ2-7
d_gene: TRBD2
abundance: once
len: 14
v_gene: TRBV10-1
CDR3nt: TGCGCCAGCAGTGAGTTAGCGGGAGGCTACGAGCAGTACTTC
CDR3aa: CASSELAGGYEQYF

j_gene: TRBJ2-7
d_gene: NA
abundance: NA
len: 15
v_gene: TRBV15
CDR3nt: TGTGCCACCAGCAGAGAACGCACAGGGAACTACGAGCAGTACTTC
CDR3aa: CATSRERTGNYEQYF

j_gene: TRBJ1-2
d_gene: NA
abundance: NA
len: 12
v_gene: TRBV7-9
CDR3nt: TGTGCCAGCAGCTTAGATCCAACAGGCTACACCTTC
CDR3aa: CASSLDPTGYTF

j_gene: TRBJ2-3
d_gene: NA
abundance: NA
len: 17
v_gene: TRBV5-4
CDR3nt: TGTGCCAGCAGCTTGGTCCTATACAGCGGGCGCACAGATACGCAGTATTTT
CDR3aa: CASSLVLYSGRTDTQYF